These 17 T cell receptor beta chains share one sample of origin, sequenced in a study of blood T cell repertoires in COVID-19. Using immunoSEQ multiplex PCR, the repertoire was profiled, and TCRdb retains in-frame clones only, with some absent. This sample has about 310,000 clones; around 90% occur once, and the top ten carry 2.5% to 3%. Sequenced input: peripheral blood. These TCRs come from a woman aged 30 to 39 with COVID-19, enrolled during active disease.

J is TRBJ2-5 and V is TRBV6-5, with D possibly TRBD1 on 6 matching bases. From germline, CDR1 is MNHEY and CDR2 SVGAGI. Trimming left V 7 bases short and J 5 bases short, with 17 bases between. The CDR3 has 14 residues. The CDR3 loop is CASKQGGQRETQYF. CDR3 bases: TGTGCCAGCAAACAGGGTGGGCAGCGCGAGACCCAGTACTTC.

This clone appeared a single time. The V and J genes are TRBV10-1 and TRBJ1-1; unclear D gene. CDR1 is WNHNN and CDR2 is SYGVQD in the germline V gene (reference sequence). V lost 8 bases and J 1 base, leaving 14 bases between the germline ends. The CDR3 length is 14 residues. CDR3 DNA: TGCGCCAGCCAAGAAAATTTACAGAACACTGAAGCTTTCTTT. This encodes CASQENLQNTEAFF.

The chain joins TRBV28 to TRBJ1-5; the D is unclear. The V end lost 7 bases, the J end lost 7 bases, and 14 bases lay between the germline ends. The CDR3 is 13 amino acids. Germline V gives CDR1 MDHEN, CDR2 SYDVKM. CDR3 in DNA: TGTGCCAGCACCCCGGGGAAAGGCCAGCCCCAGCATTTT. This translates into CASTPGKGQPQHF. Supplemented by reference TRBV28 and TRBJ1-5, the full variable domain reads DVKVTQSSRYLVKRTGEKVFLECVQDMDHENMFWYRQDPGLGLRLIYFSYDVKMKEKGDIPEGYSVSREKKERFSLILESASTNQTSMYLCASTPGKGQPQHFGDGTRLSIL.

The chain has TRBV19 and TRBJ2-7; 7 bases agree with TRBD1. With V trimmed by 4 bases and J by 2 bases, 2 bases remained unmatched. The CDR3 is made up of 13 amino acids. Germline CDR1 reads LNHDA; CDR2 reads SQIVND (reference sequence). CDR3 sequence (DNA): TGTGCCAGTAGTAGACAGGGAGCCTACGAGCAGTACTTC. Translation gives CASSRQGAYEQYF.

This clone showed up just a few times. The V gene is TRBV11-3, the J gene TRBJ1-1; D perhaps matches TRBD1 (5 bases). Germline CDR1 reads SGHNT; CDR2 reads YENEEA. This CDR3 contains 12 residues. The ends were cut back, 2 bases at V and 7 bases at J, with 8 bases in the middle. The CDR3 bases are TGTGCCAGCAGCTTATCGCAGGGTGAAGCTTTCTTT. Its protein product is CASSLSQGEAFF.

The chain has TRBV19 and TRBJ1-5; D is unclear. CDR3 length: 13 amino acids. CDR1 LNHDA and CDR2 SQIVND come from the germline V gene (reference sequence). V lost 5 bases, J lost 5 bases, and 10 bases lay in between. DNA of the CDR3: TGTGCCAGTAGTTTTGGCCGGGATCAGCCCCAGCATTTT. Translated: CASSFGRDQPQHF.

The chain recombines TRBV18 with TRBJ2-7; a possible D gene is TRBD2 (6 bases). Germline-derived CDR1 and CDR2 are KGHSH and LQKENI. The CDR3 runs 14 residues. Trimming removed 6 bases from V and 3 bases from J, with 15 bases in between. The CDR3 DNA is TGTGCCAGCTCGACGGAGGGGAGTAACTACGAGCAGTACTTC. This codes for CASSTEGSNYEQYF. The full variable domain, completed using reference TRBV18 and TRBJ2-7, is NAGVMQNPRHLVRRRGQEARLRCSPMKGHSHVYWYRQLPEEGLKFMVYLQKENIIDESGMPKERFSAEFPKEGPSILRIQQVVRGDSAAYFCASSTEGSNYEQYFGPGTRLTVT.

The chain combines TRBV30 with TRBJ2-1; tentative D call: TRBD2 (6 bases). Trimming stripped 1 base from V and 6 bases from J, with 7 bases between. The CDR3 length is 12 residues. Germline lookup yields CDR1 GTSNPN and CDR2 SVGIG (reference sequence). The CDR3 region has the DNA TGTGCCTGGAGTGCGGGACTCAATGAGCAGTTCTTC. It is translated as CAWSAGLNEQFF.

This chain joins TRBV27 and TRBJ2-3, with 7 bases identical to TRBD2. Germline V gives CDR1 MNHEY, CDR2 SMNVEV (reference sequence). V shed 1 base and J 1 base; nucleotides not matched to a gene: 8. The CDR3 contains 17 residues. CDR3 DNA sequence: TGTGCCAGCAGTTTATTATTGGCGGGAGAGGGCACAGATACGCAGTATTTT. As protein: CASSLLLAGEGTDTQYF.

V usage is TRBV7-2 and J usage is TRBJ1-6, with D perhaps matching TRBD1 (5 bases). Trimming pared 0 bases from V and 4 bases from J, leaving 13 bases between. The CDR3 consists of 17 residues. Germline lookup yields CDR1 SGHTA and CDR2 FQGNSA. In DNA form, the CDR3 reads TGTGCCAGCAGCTTAGCGCCGGGACTGGGATATAATTCACCCCTCCACTTT. Protein: CASSLAPGLGYNSPLHF.

This chain connects TRBV3-1 (or the pseudogene TRBV3-2) to TRBJ1-1, with D tentatively TRBD1 (6 bases). CDR3 length: 14 amino acids. Per germline, CDR1 LGHDT and CDR2 YNNKEL (reference sequence). V lost 1 base, J lost 8 bases, and 14 bases lay in between. The CDR3 region has the DNA TGTGCCAGCAGCCAAGTCGGGACAATGAAAGAAGCTTTCTTT. It encodes CASSQVGTMKEAFF.

V and J are TRBV12-2 and TRBJ2-7; TRBD2 is taken as the D call from the table, unchecked against the DNA. TRBV12-2 is deemed a pseudogene. The CDR3 totals 15 residues. The CDR3 DNA is TGTGCAAGTCGAAACGGGACTAGCGGGGACTACGAGCAGTACTTC. The encoded protein is CASRNGTSGDYEQYF.

The chain combines TRBV6-2 or TRBV6-3 with TRBJ2-2; 9 nucleotides align to TRBD2. CDR3 size: 16 residues. CDR1 and CDR2 (germline): MNHEY, SVGEGT. V lost 2 bases and J lost 1; bases outside the gene matches: 2. CDR3 loop: CASSYGGRGNTGELFF. The CDR3 DNA is TGTGCCAGCAGTTACGGCGGGAGGGGGAACACCGGGGAGCTGTTTTTT.

The genes are TRBV5-4 and TRBJ2-7; D may be TRBD1 (6 bases). Germline values: CDR1 SGHNT, CDR2 YYREEE (reference sequence). The CDR3 runs to 14 residues. V lost 4 bases, J lost 7 bases, and 18 bases lay in between. The CDR3, as DNA: TGTGCCAGCAGCACCAGGACAGCCCCCGGGGAGCAGTACTTC. This encodes CASSTRTAPGEQYF.

The chain is built from TRBV9 and TRBJ1-2; D is unresolved. Trimming stripped 1 base from V and 3 bases from J, with 13 bases between. CDR3 size: 15 residues. Germline-derived CDR1 and CDR2 are SGDLS and YYNGEE. CDR3 nucleotide sequence: TGTGCCAGCAGCGTACGAGACGGGTATGACTATGGCTACACCTTC. It yields the protein CASSVRDGYDYGYTF.

The chain couples TRBV3-1 (or the pseudogene TRBV3-2) to TRBJ2-3; a possible D gene is TRBD2 (5 bases). The CDR3 is 13 residues long. The V and J ends lost 4 bases and 5 bases respectively, with 10 bases between them. From germline, CDR1 is LGHDT and CDR2 YNNKEL (reference sequence). The CDR3 here is CASSRRSLDTQYF. The CDR3 coding sequence is TGTGCCAGCAGCCGGAGGTCCTTAGATACGCAGTATTTT.

The V gene is TRBV2, the J gene TRBJ2-1, with unresolved D. CDR3 length: 12 residues. Germline V CDR1 and CDR2: SNHLY, FYNNEI. The V gene lost 6 bases and the J gene lost 7 bases, with 10 bases spanning the gap. CDR3 loop: CASSAQVNEQFF. CDR3 DNA sequence: TGTGCCAGCAGCGCCCAGGTAAATGAGCAGTTCTTC. Together with reference TRBV2 and TRBJ2-1, the CDR3 gives the full variable domain: EPEVTQTPSHQVTQMGQEVILRCVPISNHLYFYWYRQILGQKVEFLVSFYNNEISEKSEIFDDQFSVERPDGSNFTLKIRSTKLEDSAMYFCASSAQVNEQFFGPGTRLTVL.